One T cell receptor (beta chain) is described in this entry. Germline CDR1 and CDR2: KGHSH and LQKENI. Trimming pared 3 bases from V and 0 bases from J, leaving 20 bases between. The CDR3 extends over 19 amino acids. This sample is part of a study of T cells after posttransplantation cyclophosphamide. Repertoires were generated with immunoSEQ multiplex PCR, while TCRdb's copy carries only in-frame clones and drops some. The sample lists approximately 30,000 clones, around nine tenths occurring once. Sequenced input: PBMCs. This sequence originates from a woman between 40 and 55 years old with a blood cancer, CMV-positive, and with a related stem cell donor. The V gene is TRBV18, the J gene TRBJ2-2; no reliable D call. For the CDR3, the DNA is TGTGCCAGCTCACCGCGAACCAAGTTGGGCGCCGCGAACACCGGGGAGCTGTTTTTT. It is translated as CASSPRTKLGAANTGELFF.